This TCR beta chain was captured in a study of CD8 T cells in cerebrospinal fluid in Alzheimer's disease. About the research overall: Two single-cell methods, plate-based nested PCR and droplet-based sequencing, assessed CSF clonal expansion.

By frequency, this clonotype is medium-sized. Its specificity is not known. Notes on the study in general: Expanded clones of at least 3% were commoner in Alzheimer's patients than healthy subjects. In mild cognitive impairment or Alzheimer's disease, the biggest CSF clone made up more TCRs than in controls.

Germline CDR1 and CDR2: GTSNPN and SVGIG (reference sequence). This CDR3 has 13 amino acids. For each CDR3 protein, TCRdb gives one entry from its re-call of the 10x single-cell sequencing reads, without DNA. The specimen's table records around 1,700 distinct CDR3 sequences. Sequencing used cerebrospinal fluid. The chain employs TRBV30 and TRBJ2-7; TCRdb selects TRBD1, and the lack of DNA leaves this call unchecked. The receptor was derived from a human donor in good health. The CDR3 here is CAWSVRPGNEQYF. The full variable domain, in which reference TRBV30 and TRBJ2-7 provide the parts outside the CDR3, is SQTIHQWPATLVQPVGSPLSLECTVEGTSNPNLYWYRQAAGRGLQLLFYSVGIGQISSEVPQNLSASRPQDRQFILSSKKLLLSDSGFYLCAWSVRPGNEQYFGPGTRLTVT.